Below, one TCR beta chain is given with its context. The antigen is undetermined. The multiple sclerosis controls, all treatment-naive patients, had relapsing-remitting disease that was stable or active. FACS enriched CD8+ TEMRA cells, while bulk CD8+ and CD4+ were negatively isolated. RNA in amounts of roughly 0.45 to 1 ug was reverse transcribed with random hexamers. Amplification of TCR beta CDR3 spanned 54 Vbeta and 13 Jbeta via immunoSEQ multiplex PCR. Via MiXCR, TCRdb re-called the immunoSEQ multiplex PCR reads, giving one row per CDR3 protein. The data show approximately 180,000 distinct CDR3 sequences, under 97% seen once. These data originate in a study of CD8 T cells in Susac syndrome. Overall study results and limits: Acknowledgment was made by the study that its TCR sequencing and HLA analysis involved a relatively small number of individuals.

The sequencing sample was made of CD4+ T cells from PBMCs. The TCR sequence derives from a human donor with multiple sclerosis.

The DNA of the CDR3 is TGTGCCAGCAGCAAACTCACTAGCGACCCCTACGAGCAGTACTTC. Its translation: CASSKLTSDPYEQYF. The V gene is TRBV21-1, the J gene TRBJ2-7; no check of the table's D call, TRBD2, against the DNA was made. TRBV21-1 is a recognized pseudogene. CDR3 size: 15 residues.